A single sample is the source of the 28 T cell receptor beta chains below, sequenced in a study of cytomegalovirus exposure and HLA in healthy donors. PCR was performed using 60 Vbeta and 13 Jbeta primers. Clones were sequenced by immunoSEQ multiplex PCR, and TCRdb holds only the in-frame ones, with some missing. The sample records 150,000 or so clones, over 60% being singletons. Sequencing was performed on PBMCs. These receptor sequences come from a man aged 40-49 years in good health and CMV-seropositive.

The rearrangement joins TRBV7-9 to TRBJ2-7; 7 nucleotides line up with TRBD2. Germline CDR1 is SEHNR and CDR2 is FQNEAQ (reference sequence). The V gene end was trimmed by 5 bases and the J gene end by 6 bases; junction bases not matched to a gene: 10. This CDR3 is built from 14 residues. Written as DNA, the CDR3 is TGTGCCAGCAGCCGCCGGGAGGCCCTCCGCGAGCAGTACTTC. It translates to CASSRREALREQYF.

This clone was seen a few times. The chain uses TRBV30 and TRBJ1-2; perhaps TRBD1 as D (5 bases). Trimming removed 0 bases at V and 4 bases at J, with 9 bases between. Germline CDR1 GTSNPN, CDR2 SVGIG (reference sequence). This CDR3 is built from 13 residues. CDR3 sequence: CAWSVSGFYGYTF. CDR3 in DNA: TGTGCCTGGAGTGTATCAGGGTTCTATGGCTACACCTTC.

The chain is built from TRBV6-5 and TRBJ1-2, with D uncertain. With 4 bases removed from V and 2 bases from J, the gap between germline ends came to 11 bases. The length of the CDR3 is 14 residues. Germline V lookup: CDR1 MNHEY, CDR2 SVGAGI. The CDR3 coding sequence is TGTGCCAGCAGTTTTGGGCCCCGGAACTATGGCTACACCTTC. It specifies CASSFGPRNYGYTF.

This chain links TRBV9 with TRBJ2-3, with 7 bases lining up with TRBD2. The CDR3 runs to 16 residues. CDR1 is SGDLS, CDR2 YYNGEE, per germline. The trim removed 4 bases at V and 2 bases at J, leaving 10 bases unmatched. The DNA of the CDR3 is TGTGCCAGCAGCTCATCGGGAGGCTTCCTCACAGATACGCAGTATTTT. Translation gives CASSSSGGFLTDTQYF.

The chain couples TRBV10-3 to TRBJ2-1; tentatively, D is TRBD1 (5 bases). The V end was cut by 8 bases, the J end by 2 bases, with 19 bases between. Germline V gene sequence: CDR1 ENHRY, CDR2 SYGVKD. The CDR3 is made up of 16 amino acids. The CDR3 loop reads CAISNFDRTTYNEQFF. The DNA for the CDR3 is TGTGCCATCTCAAACTTCGACAGAACCACCTACAATGAGCAGTTCTTC.

The V gene is TRBV5-6, the J gene TRBJ2-3, with a tentative D call TRBD2 (6 bases). V dropped 3 bases and J dropped 4 bases, with 9 bases sitting between them. Germline CDR1 is SGHDT and CDR2 is YYEEEE. The CDR3 runs 13 residues. The CDR3 loop reads CASSSRGADTQYF. In nucleotides, the CDR3 is TGTGCCAGCAGCTCTCGCGGGGCAGATACGCAGTATTTT.

This chain uses TRBV4-3 with TRBJ1-3; D may be TRBD1 (5 bases). This CDR3 has 16 amino acids. V was trimmed by 1 base and J by 0 bases, leaving 10 bases between them. From germline, CDR1 is LGHNA and CDR2 YSLEER. In DNA form, the CDR3 reads TGCGCCAGCAGCCAAGGCCGGGACTTCTCTGGAAACACCATATATTTT. It translates to CASSQGRDFSGNTIYF.

This clone was seen only once. The chain employs TRBV21-1 and TRBJ2-1; the table's D call, TRBD1, has no DNA check behind it. TRBV21-1 is reported as a pseudogene. CDR3 length: 15 amino acids. In nucleotides, the CDR3 is TGTGCCAGCAGCAGCCGGGACAGGGGCTACAATGAGCAGTTCTTC. Its translation is CASSSRDRGYNEQFF.

This chain joins TRBV4-1 and TRBJ2-1; 7 bases are shared with TRBD2. From germline, CDR1 is MGHRA and CDR2 YSYEKL. The CDR3 spans 13 residues. V gave up 3 bases and J gave up 9 bases; unmatched junction bases: 5. The CDR3 reads CASSHPSGSEQFF. The CDR3 bases are TGCGCCAGCAGCCACCCTAGCGGCAGTGAGCAGTTCTTC.

The chain is built from TRBV5-6 and TRBJ2-7, with 10 bases matching TRBD2. CDR3 length: 15 residues. V shed 0 bases, J shed 2 bases, and the junction held 2 bases outside the gene matches. Germline V gene data show CDR1 as SGHDT and CDR2 as YYEEEE. Here the CDR3 reads CASSLVLAGTYEQYF. The DNA of the CDR3 is TGTGCCAGCAGCTTGGTACTAGCGGGAACCTACGAGCAGTACTTC.

Of note for this clone: The junction and the germline gene differ at one end; a read error may be behind it. V usage is TRBV7-9 and J usage is TRBJ1-3, with TRBD1 matching 7 bases. The germline gives CDR1 SEHNR, CDR2 FQNEAQ (reference sequence). This CDR3 is built from 17 residues. The CDR3 DNA is TGTTCCAGCAGCCCCCTGGTAGGGACAGCGGCTGGAAACACCATATATTTT. Translating it yields CSSSPLVGTAAGNTIYF.

V usage is TRBV7-8 and J usage is TRBJ2-2, with 8 positions matching TRBD2. The V segment lost 3 bases and the J segment 5 bases; nucleotides outside the gene matches: 14. Germline CDR1 and CDR2: SGHVS and FQNEAQ. The CDR3 loop spans 18 amino acids. CDR3 in DNA: TGTGCCAGCAGCTTCTTGGCGGGAGGCTCCTCGAGTACCGGGGAGCTGTTTTTT. It yields the protein CASSFLAGGSSSTGELFF.

V usage is TRBV5-1 and J usage is TRBJ2-1, with TRBD2 as a possible D gene (7 bases). This CDR3 has 16 residues. Per the germline V gene, CDR1 is SGHRS and CDR2 is YFSETQ. V was trimmed by 0 bases and J by 6 bases, leaving 16 bases between them. The CDR3 DNA reads TGCGCCAGCAGCTTGGGGAGCGGGACAATCGGCAATGAGCAGTTCTTC. This encodes CASSLGSGTIGNEQFF.

This chain joins TRBV12-5 and TRBJ1-1; no clear D. With 2 bases removed from V and 0 bases from J, the gap between germline ends came to 16 bases. CDR1 is LGHNT, CDR2 FRNRAP, per germline. The CDR3 totals 17 residues. The CDR3 nucleotides are TGTGCTAGTGGTTTGCCCCTCCTTCGAACTCTGAACACTGAAGCTTTCTTT. It encodes CASGLPLLRTLNTEAFF.

The V and J genes are TRBV9 and TRBJ2-5, with 8 positions matching TRBD1. Germline CDR1 SGDLS, CDR2 YYNGEE. This CDR3 has 17 residues. Trimming took 0 bases from V and 1 from J; bases not matched to a gene: 8. The CDR3 loop is CASSVAVSDRAQETQYF. CDR3 coding DNA: TGTGCCAGCAGCGTAGCGGTTTCGGACAGGGCCCAAGAGACCCAGTACTTC. Drawing the rest from reference TRBV9 and TRBJ2-5, the complete variable domain is DSGVTQTPKHLITATGQRVTLRCSPRSGDLSVYWYQQSLDQGLQFLIQYYNGEERAKGNILERFSAQQFPDLHSELNLSSLELGDSALYFCASSVAVSDRAQETQYFGPGTRLLVL.

This chain's CDR3 is CASHPGGTEAFF. CDR3 nucleotide sequence: TGCGCCAGCCATCCAGGAGGCACTGAAGCTTTCTTT. The gene calls are TRBV10-2 and TRBJ1-1, with D hard to call. V lost 8 bases and J 4 bases, leaving 11 bases between the germline ends. CDR1 is WSHSY and CDR2 is SAAADI in the germline V gene. CDR3 length: 12 residues.

This clone was counted a few times. DNA for the CDR3: TGTGCCAGCAGCCCAGGTAGCGGCTCCTACGAGCAGTACTTC. As protein: CASSPGSGSYEQYF. The chain links TRBV7-8 to TRBJ2-7; possible D gene TRBD2, 6 bases. V lost 5 bases and J lost 0, with 11 bases in between. Looked up from germline, CDR1 is SGHVS and CDR2 is FQNEAQ. The CDR3 sequence is 14 residues long.

The chain recombines TRBV19 with TRBJ2-5, with TRBD2 matching 14 bases. Germline loops: CDR1 LNHDA, CDR2 SQIVND (reference sequence). The junction had 12 bases not matched to a gene; V was cut back by 3 bases and J by 3 bases. CDR3 length: 19 residues. CDR3 bases: TGTGCCAGTAGTATTAAAGGGCAGCCGACTAGCGGGAGGGAAGAGACCCAGTACTTC. Amino acids: CASSIKGQPTSGREETQYF. Full variable domain (rest looked up from reference TRBV19 and TRBJ2-5): DGGITQSPKYLFRKEGQNVTLSCEQNLNHDAMYWYRQDPGQGLRLIYYSQIVNDFQKGDIAEGYSVSREKKESFPLTVTSAQKNPTAFYLCASSIKGQPTSGREETQYFGPGTRLLVL.

This clone was observed a single time. The chain joins TRBV7-3 to TRBJ2-3; TRBD2 agrees at 9 bases. The CDR3 is made up of 16 amino acids. Germline V gene lookup returns CDR1 SGHTA and CDR2 FQGTGA. V trimming: 7 bases; J trimming: 1 base; junction bases outside the gene matches: 9. CDR3 nucleotide sequence: TGTGCCAGCAACCCTAGTCGCGGGAGGGGCACAGATACGCAGTATTTT. Translating gives CASNPSRGRGTDTQYF.

CDR3 bases: TGTGCCAGCAGCGCGGACAGCAACTATGGCTACACCTTC. As protein: CASSADSNYGYTF. The chain couples TRBV5-8 to TRBJ1-2; D is possibly TRBD1 (6 bases). CDR3 length: 13 residues. Germline V gene sequence: CDR1 SGHTS, CDR2 YDEGEE. V lost 4 bases to trimming and J lost 2 bases, with 9 bases between them. Full variable domain (rest looked up from reference TRBV5-8 and TRBJ1-2): EAGVTQSPTHLIKTRGQQATLRCSPISGHTSVYWYQQALGLGLQFLLWYDEGEERNRGNFPPRFSGRQFPNYSSELNVNALELEDSALYLCASSADSNYGYTFGSGTRLTVV.

The V gene is TRBV7-9, the J gene TRBJ2-7, with TRBD2 matching over 7 bases. CDR1 and CDR2 from the germline V gene are SEHNR and FQNEAQ (reference sequence). This CDR3 has 15 residues. Trimming took 2 bases from V and 0 from J; bases not matched to a gene: 4. CDR3 loop: CASSLTGGGSYEQYF. In DNA, the CDR3 is TGTGCCAGCAGCTTAACGGGGGGTGGCTCCTACGAGCAGTACTTC.

The gene calls are TRBV29-1 and TRBJ2-7; 8 bases map to TRBD1. This CDR3 has 14 residues. Trimming removed 7 bases from V and 2 bases from J; junction bases left unmatched: 10. Germline CDR1 reads SQVTM; CDR2 reads ANQGSEA. CDR3: CSAQGAGQTYEQYF. DNA of the CDR3: TGCAGCGCCCAGGGGGCGGGACAAACCTACGAGCAGTACTTC.

This rearrangement joins TRBV15 to TRBJ2-1, with D possibly matching TRBD1 (5 bases). This CDR3 comprises 16 residues. Trimming cost V 8 bases and J 0 bases, with 17 bases left between them. Per germline, CDR1 LNHNV and CDR2 YYDKDF (reference sequence). The CDR3 region is CATQRGRSSSYNEQFF. CDR3 nucleotide sequence: TGTGCCACCCAAAGGGGCCGGAGCAGCTCCTACAATGAGCAGTTCTTC.

The chain has TRBV5-4 and TRBJ2-3, with 8 nucleotides matching TRBD2. V was pared by 5 bases and J by 1 base, with 3 bases of the junction left unmatched. The CDR3 length is 14 residues. Germline V CDR1 and CDR2: SGHNT, YYREEE (reference sequence). CDR3 amino acids: CASRSGSGTDTQYF. The CDR3 DNA is TGTGCCAGCAGGAGCGGGAGTGGCACAGATACGCAGTATTTT. Using reference TRBV5-4 and TRBJ2-3 for the parts outside the CDR3, the full variable domain is ETGVTQSPTHLIKTRGQQVTLRCSSQSGHNTVSWYQQALGQGPQFIFQYYREEENGRGNFPPRFSGLQFPNYSSELNVNALELDDSALYLCASRSGSGTDTQYFGPGTRLTVL.

The chain joins TRBV5-1 to TRBJ2-3; 14 bases fit TRBD2. The CDR3 runs to 18 residues. Germline V gene sequence: CDR1 SGHRS, CDR2 YFSETQ. The ends lost 0 bases at V and 2 bases at J; junction bases unmatched: 5. CDR3 coding DNA: TGCGCCAGCAGCTTGGAGACTAGCGGGAGGGGGGTCACAGATACGCAGTATTTT. This codes for CASSLETSGRGVTDTQYF.

This clone was found once. V gene TRBV5-1 combines with J gene TRBJ2-2; D perhaps matches TRBD2 (5 bases). The CDR3 totals 15 residues. Looked up from germline, CDR1 is SGHRS and CDR2 is YFSETQ. The V end was cut by 0 bases, the J end by 3 bases, with 9 bases between. The CDR3: CASSLGGPDTGELFF. The CDR3 bases are TGCGCCAGCAGCTTGGGAGGGCCGGACACCGGGGAGCTGTTTTTT.

The chain couples TRBV5-1 to TRBJ2-3; TRBD1 matches 7 bases. The CDR3 contains 15 residues. J was trimmed by 2 bases and V by 2 bases; bases with no gene match: 5. Germline V lookup: CDR1 SGHRS, CDR2 YFSETQ. The CDR3 loop is CASSFDRELTDTQYF. The CDR3 region has the DNA TGCGCCAGCAGCTTCGACAGGGAGCTCACAGATACGCAGTATTTT.

This rearrangement joins TRBV18 to TRBJ1-1, with a possible D match to TRBD1 (5 bases). The germline V gene has CDR1 KGHSH and CDR2 LQKENI. The V end lost 3 bases, the J end lost 8 bases, and 13 bases lay between the germline ends. The CDR3 is 13 residues long. CDR3 nucleotides: TGTGCCAGCTCACCCCGGGGGGAAGGCGAAGCTTTCTTT. The encoded protein is CASSPRGEGEAFF.